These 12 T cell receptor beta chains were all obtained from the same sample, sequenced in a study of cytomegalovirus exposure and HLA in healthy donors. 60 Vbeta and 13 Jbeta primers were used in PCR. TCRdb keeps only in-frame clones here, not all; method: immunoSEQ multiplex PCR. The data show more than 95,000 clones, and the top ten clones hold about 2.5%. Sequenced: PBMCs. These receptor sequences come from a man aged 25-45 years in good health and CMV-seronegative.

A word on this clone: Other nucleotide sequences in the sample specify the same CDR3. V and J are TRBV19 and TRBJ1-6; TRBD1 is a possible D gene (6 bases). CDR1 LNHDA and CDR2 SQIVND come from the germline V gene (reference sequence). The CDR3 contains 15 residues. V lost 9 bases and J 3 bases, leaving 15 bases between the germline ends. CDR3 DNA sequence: TGTGCCAGCAGCCGTGGACAGATCTATAATTCACCCCTCCACTTT. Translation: CASSRGQIYNSPLHF.

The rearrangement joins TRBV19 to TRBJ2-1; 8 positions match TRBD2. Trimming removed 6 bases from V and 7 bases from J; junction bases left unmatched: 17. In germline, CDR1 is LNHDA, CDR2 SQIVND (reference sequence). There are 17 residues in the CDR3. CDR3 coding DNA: TGTGCCAGTAGCCATTTCGTACGGGAGGGGACGGGGAATGAGCAGTTCTTC. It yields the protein CASSHFVREGTGNEQFF.

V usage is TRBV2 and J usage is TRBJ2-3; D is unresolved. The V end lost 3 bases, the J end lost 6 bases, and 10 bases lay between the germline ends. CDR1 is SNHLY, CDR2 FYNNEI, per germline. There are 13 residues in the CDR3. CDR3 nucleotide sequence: TGTGCCAGCAGTGACTATCGGTCGGATACGCAGTATTTT. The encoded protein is CASSDYRSDTQYF.

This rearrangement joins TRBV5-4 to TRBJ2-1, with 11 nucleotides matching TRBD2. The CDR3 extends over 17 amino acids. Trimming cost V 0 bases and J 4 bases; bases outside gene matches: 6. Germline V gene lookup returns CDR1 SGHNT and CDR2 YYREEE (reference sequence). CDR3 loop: CASSLDYSGRVYNEQFF. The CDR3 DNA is TGTGCCAGCAGCTTGGACTATAGCGGGAGGGTTTACAATGAGCAGTTCTTC.

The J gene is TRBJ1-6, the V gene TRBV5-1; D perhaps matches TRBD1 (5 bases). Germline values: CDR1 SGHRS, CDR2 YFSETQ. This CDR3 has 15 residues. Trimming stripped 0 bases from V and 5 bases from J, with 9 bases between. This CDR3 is CASSLAVDNNSPLHF. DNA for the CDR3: TGCGCCAGCAGCTTGGCCGTGGACAATAATTCACCCCTCCACTTT.

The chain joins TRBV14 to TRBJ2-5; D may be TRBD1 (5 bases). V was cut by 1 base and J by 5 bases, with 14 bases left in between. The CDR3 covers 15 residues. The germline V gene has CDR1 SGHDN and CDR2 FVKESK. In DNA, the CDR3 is TGTGCCAGCAGCCAAGGAATGCAGGGCAGGGAGACCCAGTACTTC. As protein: CASSQGMQGRETQYF.

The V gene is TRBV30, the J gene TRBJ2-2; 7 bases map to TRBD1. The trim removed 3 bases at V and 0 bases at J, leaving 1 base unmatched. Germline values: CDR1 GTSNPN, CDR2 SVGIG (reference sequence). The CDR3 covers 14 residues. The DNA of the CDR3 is TGTGCCTGGAGGGGGACAGCGAACACCGGGGAGCTGTTTTTT. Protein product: CAWRGTANTGELFF.

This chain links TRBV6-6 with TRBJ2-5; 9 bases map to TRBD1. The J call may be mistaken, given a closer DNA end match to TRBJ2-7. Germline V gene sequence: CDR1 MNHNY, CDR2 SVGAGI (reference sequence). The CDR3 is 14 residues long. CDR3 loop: CASTGQGISYEQYF. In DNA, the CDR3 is TGTGCCAGTACCGGACAGGGGATCTCCTACGAGCAGTACTTC.

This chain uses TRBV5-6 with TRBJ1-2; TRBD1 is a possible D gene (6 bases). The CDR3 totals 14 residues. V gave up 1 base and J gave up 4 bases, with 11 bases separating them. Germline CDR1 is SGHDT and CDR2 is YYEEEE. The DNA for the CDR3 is TGTGCCAGCAGCTTGACAGGGCACTTCTATGGCTACACCTTC. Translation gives CASSLTGHFYGYTF.

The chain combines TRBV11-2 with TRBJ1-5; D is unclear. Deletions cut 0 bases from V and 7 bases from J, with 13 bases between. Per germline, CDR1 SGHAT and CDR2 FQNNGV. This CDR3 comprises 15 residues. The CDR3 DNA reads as TGTGCCAGCAGCTTAGATCCGGACGGCGGGCAGCCCCAGCATTTT. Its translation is CASSLDPDGGQPQHF.

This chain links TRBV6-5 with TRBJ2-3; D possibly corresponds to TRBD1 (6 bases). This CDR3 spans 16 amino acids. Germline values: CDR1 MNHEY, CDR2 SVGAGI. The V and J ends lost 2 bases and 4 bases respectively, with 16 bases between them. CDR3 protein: CASSYAGTRTPDTQYF. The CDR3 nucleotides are TGTGCCAGCAGTTACGCCGGGACACGGACTCCAGATACGCAGTATTTT.

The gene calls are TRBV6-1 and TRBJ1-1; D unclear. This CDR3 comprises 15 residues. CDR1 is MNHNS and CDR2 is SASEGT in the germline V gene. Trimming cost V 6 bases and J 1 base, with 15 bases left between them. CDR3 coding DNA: TGTGCCAGCAGAGCCGGGTATTCGGCGAACACTGAAGCTTTCTTT. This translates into CASRAGYSANTEAFF.